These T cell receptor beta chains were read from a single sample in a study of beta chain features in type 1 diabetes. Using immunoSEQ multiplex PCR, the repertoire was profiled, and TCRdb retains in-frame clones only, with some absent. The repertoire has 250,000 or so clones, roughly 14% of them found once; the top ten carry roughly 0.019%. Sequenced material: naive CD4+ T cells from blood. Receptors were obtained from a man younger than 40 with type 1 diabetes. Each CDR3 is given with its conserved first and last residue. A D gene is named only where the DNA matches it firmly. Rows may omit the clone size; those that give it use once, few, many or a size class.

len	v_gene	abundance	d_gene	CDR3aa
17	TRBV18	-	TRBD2	CASSPNVAGVGTDTQYF
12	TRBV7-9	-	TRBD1	CASSWTGYEQYF
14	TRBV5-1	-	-	CASSLAGMNTEAFF
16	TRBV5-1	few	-	CASSLESGVFGNTIYF
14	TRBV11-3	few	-	CASSLSRQAPEQFF
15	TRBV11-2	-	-	CASSSAAGEIYEQYF
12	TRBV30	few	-	CAWNSNNQPQHF
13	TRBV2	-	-	CASGGTGANVLTF
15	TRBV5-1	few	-	CASSWGSGPGNTIYF
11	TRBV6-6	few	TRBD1	CASTTGGPQHF
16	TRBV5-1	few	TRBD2	CASSPTSGLGYNEQFF
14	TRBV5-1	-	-	CASSLMGQPSEAFF
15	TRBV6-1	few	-	CASSDQGPSTDTQYF
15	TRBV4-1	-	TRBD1	CASSHPDRVAYGYTF
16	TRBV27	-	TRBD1	CASSLEGTGQGTEAFF
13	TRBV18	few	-	CASSPQENQPQHF
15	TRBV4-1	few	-	CASSQETRSRNIQYF
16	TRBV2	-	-	CASSEQAPTNTGELFF
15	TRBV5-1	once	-	CASRPGEGAGETQYF
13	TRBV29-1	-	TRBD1	CSVETGTAVGAFF
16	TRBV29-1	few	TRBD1	CSVDLIAGQGNYGYTF
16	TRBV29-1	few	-	CSVDGLPGRSSYEQYF
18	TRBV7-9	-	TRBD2	CASSSNPLAGEPRDEQFF
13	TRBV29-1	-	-	CSVVALAKNIQYF
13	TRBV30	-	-	CAWSPQGTPEAFF